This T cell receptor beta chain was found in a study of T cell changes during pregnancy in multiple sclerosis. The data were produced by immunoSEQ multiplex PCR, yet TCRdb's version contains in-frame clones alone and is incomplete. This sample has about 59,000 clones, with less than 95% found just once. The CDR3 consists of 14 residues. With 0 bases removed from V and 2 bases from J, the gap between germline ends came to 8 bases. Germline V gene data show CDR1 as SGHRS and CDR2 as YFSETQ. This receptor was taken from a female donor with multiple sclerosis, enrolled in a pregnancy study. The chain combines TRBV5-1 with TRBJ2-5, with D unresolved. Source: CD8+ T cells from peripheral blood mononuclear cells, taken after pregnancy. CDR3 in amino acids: CASSLALRQETQYF. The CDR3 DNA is TGCGCCAGCAGCTTGGCCCTACGACAAGAGACCCAGTACTTC.